This TCR beta chain derives from a study of cytomegalovirus exposure and HLA in healthy donors (dated by TCRdb to the late 2010s). Looking at the study overall: According to a later analysis, one platform produced both the 100 to 150 validation repertoires and the 670 or so repertoires of the first cohort. The study aimed to test whether signatures of past pathogen exposure could be identified by cataloging public T cell receptors. High-throughput TCR immunosequencing, statistical association of individual TCRs with disease status, and machine learning were combined to predict cytomegalovirus infection status. In addition to the first cohort of around 670 subjects, a separate validation cohort of approximately 130 different subjects was used. Points the paper makes about the study in general: A later analysis had no HLA typing for the validation cohort, so co-occurrence there was scored across all 130 or so repertoires. In both the original and validation cohorts, the classifier was reported to diagnose cytomegalovirus status with high specificity and sensitivity. A few of the identified cytomegalovirus-associated TCR beta chains were confirmed in vitro to be specific for cytomegalovirus antigens. Subsequent analysis determined that TCRs grouped into clusters in the first cohort also showed a tendency toward co-occurrence across the 90 to 150 validation repertoires, and about 93% of cluster scores exceeded 0. The study gave a list of some 150 TCR beta chains associated with cytomegalovirus. The authors suggested that the approach could potentially be extended to other disease states and immunological phenotypes. Most TCR sequences were seen in very few donors, while some public TCRs were found in many individuals.

The donors belonged to the validation cohort of roughly 120 subjects, which was separate from the roughly 670-subject first cohort. With regard to this clone: Its antigen specificity is not known. No qualities accompany the bases; no much larger clone lies one base away.

Libraries were prepared through the immunoSEQ multiplex PCR assay. The source study handled its data this way. To diagnose cytomegalovirus status from the catalog of TCR beta chain sequences, a statistical classification framework was built. Here the immuneACCESS table is served through TCRdb, limited to in-frame sequences with V and J called. Missing clones are a known gap in these copies; in checked studies unresolved V genes cover under half, and the rest lacks a known reason. V, J and clone size derive from that table, while D and trimming were established from the DNA sequence. The sample records 140,000 or so clones, roughly 87% of which are singletons. 4.5% to 5.5% of the sample goes to the ten largest clones. V loses 5 bases of germline sequence and J loses 5 bases, and the interval between the two ends is 18 bases. CDR1 and CDR2, looked up from the germline V gene, are SGHTA and FQGNSA. The CDR3 has 15 amino acids, counting the end cysteine and phenylalanine. Just the 45-base CDR3 DNA is kept, in frame starting at base 1.

The source material was PBMCs. The clonotype was recovered from a man between 18 and 29 years old in good health and CMV-seropositive. The receptor chain draws on TRBV7-2 and TRBJ1-2; matching of 6 bases hints at TRBD1 as the D gene. The CDR3: CASSRDSGVQYGYTF. The DNA is TGTGCCAGCAGCCGTGACTCAGGGGTCCAATATGGCTACACCTTC.